The 17 T cell receptor beta chains below come from one sample, sequenced in a study of blood T cell repertoires in COVID-19. The table came from immunoSEQ multiplex PCR; TCRdb's copy has only in-frame clones and leaves some out. The table records roughly 81,000 clones, 91% of them present only once. Sample: peripheral blood. The origin of the receptors is a woman between 45 and 65 years old in a cohort sampled during active COVID-19.

This rearrangement joins TRBV18 to TRBJ2-1, with 8 bases lining up with TRBD1. This CDR3 has 15 residues. CDR1 and CDR2 from the germline V gene are KGHSH and LQKENI. The V gene end was trimmed by 3 bases and the J gene end by 7 bases; junction bases not matched to a gene: 8. As DNA, the CDR3 is TGTGCCAGCTCACCCCGGACAGGGCCAGGGAATGAGCAGTTCTTC. Translation gives CASSPRTGPGNEQFF. The variable domain in full, with the rest retrieved from reference TRBV18 and TRBJ2-1, is NAGVMQNPRHLVRRRGQEARLRCSPMKGHSHVYWYRQLPEEGLKFMVYLQKENIIDESGMPKERFSAEFPKEGPSILRIQQVVRGDSAAYFCASSPRTGPGNEQFFGPGTRLTVL.

This chain connects TRBV30 to TRBJ1-3, with a tentative D call TRBD1 (5 bases). The CDR3 spans 14 residues. The germline CDR1 and CDR2 sequences are GTSNPN and SVGIG (reference sequence). Trimming pared 0 bases from V and 4 bases from J, leaving 10 bases between. The CDR3 reads CAWSVRWTGNTIYF. DNA of the CDR3: TGTGCCTGGAGTGTACGTTGGACAGGAAACACCATATATTTT.

The chain recombines TRBV5-6 with TRBJ1-2; no clear D. Germline V gene lookup returns CDR1 SGHDT and CDR2 YYEEEE. CDR3 length equals 11 residues. V lost 2 bases and J lost 12, with 11 bases in between. The CDR3 is CASSFGRSDTF. Here the CDR3 DNA reads TGTGCCAGCAGCTTTGGCAGGTCCGACACCTTC. The full variable domain, completed using reference TRBV5-6 and TRBJ1-2, is DAGVTQSPTHLIKTRGQQVTLRCSPKSGHDTVSWYQQALGQGPQFIFQYYEEEERQRGNFPDRFSGHQFPNYSSELNVNALLLGDSALYLCASSFGRSDTFGSGTRLTVV.

The V gene is TRBV2, the J gene TRBJ2-1; no reliable D call. Germline loops: CDR1 SNHLY, CDR2 FYNNEI. Trimming took off 3 bases at V and 8 bases at J, with 17 bases between the two ends. The CDR3 totals 15 residues. CDR3 nucleotide sequence: TGTGCCAGCAGTGATTCCCCCCCTCGAGAGTATGAGCAGTTCTTC. It specifies CASSDSPPREYEQFF.

This rearrangement joins TRBV28 to TRBJ2-4; 11 nucleotides align to TRBD2. Unmatched junction bases numbered 6, after V lost 1 base and J lost 1 base. The CDR3 is 18 residues long. Germline lookup yields CDR1 MDHEN and CDR2 SYDVKM. The CDR3 nucleotides are TGTGCCAGCAGTTTATATACTAGCGGGAGTGTGGCCAAAAACATTCAGTACTTC. Translated: CASSLYTSGSVAKNIQYF.

The rearrangement joins TRBV19 to TRBJ2-5; the match to TRBD1 covers 8 bases. This CDR3 has 16 residues. The J segment lost 2 bases and the V segment lost 1 base, leaving 6 bases of the junction unmatched. Germline CDR1 reads LNHDA; CDR2 reads SQIVND (reference sequence). The CDR3 region has the DNA TGTGCCAGTAGTATAGGCAGGGGGCGCCTTCAAGAGACCCAGTACTTC. Encoded protein: CASSIGRGRLQETQYF.

The DNA for the CDR3 is TGTGCCAGCAGCTTCCCGGACAGGGAGGTCACCGGGGAGCTGTTTTTT. This sequence encodes CASSFPDREVTGELFF. The chain joins TRBV7-9 to TRBJ2-2; TRBD1 agrees at 8 bases. V lost 3 bases to trimming and J lost 4 bases; unmatched junction nucleotides: 7. The CDR3 covers 16 residues. CDR1 and CDR2 from the germline V gene are SEHNR and FQNEAQ (reference sequence).

V and J are TRBV2 and TRBJ2-7, with 11 bases lining up with TRBD2. The junction had 10 bases not matched to a gene; V was cut back by 6 bases and J by 3 bases. Germline V lookup: CDR1 SNHLY, CDR2 FYNNEI. The CDR3 is 16 amino acids. In nucleotides, the CDR3 is TGTGCCAGCAGCACTTTGGGACTAGCGGAGTACTACGAGCAGTACTTC. This translates into CASSTLGLAEYYEQYF.

The chain has TRBV19 and TRBJ2-1, with D possibly TRBD2 on 5 matching bases. Germline V lookup: CDR1 LNHDA, CDR2 SQIVND (reference sequence). Deletions cut 4 bases from V and 5 bases from J, with 15 bases between. CDR3 length: 15 residues. CDR3 DNA sequence: TGTGCCAGTAGTAACCCCGCCCTACTAGACAATGAGCAGTTCTTC. It translates to CASSNPALLDNEQFF.

The genes are TRBV6-6 and TRBJ1-2; D call uncertain. This CDR3 has 16 amino acids. Trimming removed 2 bases at V and 4 bases at J, with 17 bases between. Germline V gives CDR1 MNHNY, CDR2 SVGAGI (reference sequence). The CDR3 region is CASSYTFMGRSYGYTF. The CDR3, as DNA: TGTGCCAGCAGTTACACGTTCATGGGTCGGAGCTATGGCTACACCTTC.

The chain couples TRBV5-4 to TRBJ1-1; D is undetermined. Per the germline V gene, CDR1 is SGHNT and CDR2 is YYREEE (reference sequence). V lost 0 bases to trimming and J lost 4 bases, with 7 bases between them. This CDR3 region has 13 residues. This chain's CDR3 is CASSLVGSTEAFF. The CDR3, as DNA: TGTGCCAGCAGCTTGGTAGGGAGCACTGAAGCTTTCTTT.

V gene TRBV5-1 combines with J gene TRBJ1-6; TRBD1 aligns across 7 bases. The CDR3 contains 17 residues. The germline V gene encodes CDR1 SGHRS and CDR2 YFSETQ. The ends lost 1 base at V and 8 bases at J; junction bases unmatched: 12. This CDR3 is CASSLTDRVLVDSPLHF. The CDR3 bases are TGCGCCAGCAGCTTGACCGACAGGGTCCTTGTTGATTCACCCCTCCACTTT.

The chain joins TRBV11-2 to TRBJ2-7, with TRBD2 matching 10 bases. Germline lookup yields CDR1 SGHAT and CDR2 FQNNGV. Trimming took 2 bases from V and 1 from J; bases not matched to a gene: 8. This CDR3 has 17 amino acids. The CDR3 sequence: CASSLLAGGRRSYEQYF. The CDR3 DNA reads TGTGCCAGCAGCTTATTAGCGGGGGGCCGAAGGTCCTACGAGCAGTACTTC. The entire variable domain, with the rest obtained from reference TRBV11-2 and TRBJ2-7, is as follows: EAGVAQSPRYKIIEKRQSVAFWCNPISGHATLYWYQQILGQGPKLLIQFQNNGVVDDSQLPKDRFSAERLKGVDSTLKIQPAKLEDSAVYLCASSLLAGGRRSYEQYFGPGTRLTVT.

In its sample, this clone was seen a few times. J is TRBJ2-1 and V is TRBV7-3; D is possibly TRBD2 (6 bases). V was trimmed by 2 bases and J by 4 bases, leaving 12 bases between them. The CDR3 runs to 15 residues. The germline CDR1 and CDR2 sequences are SGHTA and FQGTGA. The CDR3 loop is CASSLDYGTYNEQFF. CDR3 nucleotides: TGTGCCAGCAGCTTAGATTACGGGACTTACAATGAGCAGTTCTTC.

This clone has a single count. The chain links TRBV18 to TRBJ2-1; TRBD2 aligns across 8 bases. The CDR3 totals 16 residues. V lost 0 bases and J lost 11; bases outside the gene matches: 12. CDR1 is KGHSH and CDR2 is LQKENI in the germline V gene. CDR3 protein: CASSPPLGGGPTKQFF. The CDR3 nucleotides read TGTGCCAGCTCACCACCGCTGGGCGGGGGGCCCACAAAGCAGTTCTTC.

The V call is TRBV18, the J call TRBJ2-3; 7 bases are shared with TRBD1. The CDR3 loop spans 15 amino acids. Unmatched junction bases numbered 9, after V lost 3 bases and J lost 6 bases. Germline lookup yields CDR1 KGHSH and CDR2 LQKENI. CDR3 region: CASSPPTGLTDTQYF. The CDR3 DNA sequence: TGTGCCAGCTCACCCCCGACAGGGCTCACCGATACGCAGTATTTT.

J is TRBJ2-3 and V is TRBV5-5; possibly TRBD2 for D (5 bases). Trimming removed 7 bases at V and 2 bases at J, with 11 bases between. Germline-derived CDR1 and CDR2 are SGHKS and YYEKEE (reference sequence). CDR3 length equals 13 residues. CDR3 in DNA: TGTGCCAGCCGGGGAGTGAACACAGATACGCAGTATTTT. Translation gives CASRGVNTDTQYF.